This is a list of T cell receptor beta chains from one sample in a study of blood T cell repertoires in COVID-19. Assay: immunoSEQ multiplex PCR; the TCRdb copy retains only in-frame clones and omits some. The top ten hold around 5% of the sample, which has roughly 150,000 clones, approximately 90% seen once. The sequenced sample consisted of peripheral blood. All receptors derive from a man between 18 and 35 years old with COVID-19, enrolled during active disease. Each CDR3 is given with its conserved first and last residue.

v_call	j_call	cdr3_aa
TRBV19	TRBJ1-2	CASTTTGVWVYGYTF
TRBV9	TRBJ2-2	CASSGGNTGELFF
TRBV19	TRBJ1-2	CASRPGGTGDNTF
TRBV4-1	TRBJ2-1	CASSLSGSFYNEQFF
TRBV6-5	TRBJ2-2	CASSYSGGTGELFF
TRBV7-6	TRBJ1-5	CASSSYRWTGDNQPQHF
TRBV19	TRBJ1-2	CASRLSGASLGYTF
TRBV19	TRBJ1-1	CASSIIANTEAFF
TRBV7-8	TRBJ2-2	CASSMGPDTGELFF
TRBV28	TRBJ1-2	CASSGGGSRYTF
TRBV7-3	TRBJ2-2	CASSFLANTGELFF
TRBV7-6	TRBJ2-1	CASSPTGLAGGSSEQFF
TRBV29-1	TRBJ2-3	CSTIRQGSADTQYF
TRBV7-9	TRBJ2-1	CASSPNGNDVDEQFF
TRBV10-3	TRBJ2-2	CAISAGQGYTGELFF
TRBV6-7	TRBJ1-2	CASSYIQGGANYGYTF
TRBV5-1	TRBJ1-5	CATTGGPNQPQHF
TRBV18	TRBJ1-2	CASSPEGAFYGYTF
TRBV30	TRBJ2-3	CAWSVHRADTQYF
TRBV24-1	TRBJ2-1	CATSDWGLAGGNEQFF
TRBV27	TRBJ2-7	CASSLRPLSTSGHYEQYF
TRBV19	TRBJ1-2	CASSLTGAGYTF
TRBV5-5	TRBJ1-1	CASSLDRVDTEAFF
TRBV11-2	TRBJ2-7	CASSSPGLAPYEQYF
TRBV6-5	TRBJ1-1	CASSYRQGAIEAFF
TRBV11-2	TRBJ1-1	CASSRDRNTEAFF
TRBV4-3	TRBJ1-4	CASSHPLGQGGEKLFF
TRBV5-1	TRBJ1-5	CASSLAGEQPQHF
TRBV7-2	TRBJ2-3	CASSPPGGRFTDTQYF
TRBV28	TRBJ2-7	CASRGQGSTYEQYF
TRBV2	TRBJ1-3	CASSEGGGLSGNTIYF
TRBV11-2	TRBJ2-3	CASSLDPGSPDTQYF
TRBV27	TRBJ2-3	CASSPGQGRTDTQYF
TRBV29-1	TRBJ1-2	CSVGSTRGYTF
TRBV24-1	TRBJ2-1	CATSRDRGNNEQFF
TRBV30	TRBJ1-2	CACTTGVYGYTF
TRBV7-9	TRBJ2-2	CASSPTSGRYGSNTGELFF